The entry below describes one T cell receptor beta chain. Its antigen has not been determined. The library was made by the immunoSEQ multiplex PCR assay. For the multiplex PCR, a mixture combining 60 forward primers for TCR Vbeta segments and 13 reverse primers for TCR Jbeta segments was used. The CDR3 region of rearranged TCR beta genes was amplified from genomic DNA with a multiplex PCR assay. On the Illumina HiSeq System, the amplified TCR beta libraries were sequenced as 87-base-pair reads. As for the original processing: A later analysis tallied tens of millions of unique TCR beta chains across the 550 to 850 repertoires, and some 10 million of those chains were shared by two or more donors. Raw reads were error-corrected and collapsed into unique sequences by a nearest-neighbor algorithm in which closely related sequences were merged to remove PCR and sequencing errors. V, D and J gene segments were assigned by aligning CDR3 sequences to IMGT reference sequences. Each retained sequence needed at least a six-nucleotide match to both a V gene segment and a J gene segment. Rearrangements were called productive when the CDR3 lacked stop codons and stayed in frame with V and J; all others were non-productive. Following IMGT convention, CDR3 was defined as the stretch from the second conserved V-encoded cysteine to the conserved J-encoded phenylalanine. Sequences without an unambiguous match to a single V gene segment were excluded from the earlier analysis of 500 to 700 of the donors. In an earlier analysis of almost 600 of the donors, a V segment was called functional when productive rearrangements were above 56.7%, and segregating when the standard deviation between donors exceeded 5%. A statistical classification framework was developed to diagnose cytomegalovirus status using the catalog of TCR beta chain sequences. V and J gene assignment, in a later analysis, came from comparing TCR nucleotide sequences with IMGT/GENE-DB human TR gene sequences. Using the TCRdist pipeline, a later analysis assigned CDR3 sequences along with most-parsimonious VDJ recombination scenarios. In a later analysis, each TCR beta chain was defined by its CDR3 amino acid sequence together with its V-gene family, and reads lacking a unique V-gene family were excluded. To address suspected cross-contamination and a sequencing artifact, a later analysis removed 450 to 700 highly shared, low-generation-probability nucleotide sequences. In a later analysis, a clonal expansion index for each public chain was calculated from normalized within-repertoire ranks of inferred template counts. Generation probabilities in a later analysis came from a VDJ recombination model fitted to out-of-frame rearrangements, and those results were checked against IGoR. Hypergeometric tests were used in a later analysis to score TCR-TCR, TCR-HLA and TCR-CMV co-occurrence, with a repertoire-size bias correction applied to the TCR pairs. In a later analysis, false discovery rates were estimated by permuting HLA or CMV assignments 20 times. A later analysis grouped co-occurring TCRs with DBSCAN, adding TCRdist sequence similarity when clustering within HLA-allele-positive subsets. For co-occurrence clustering, repertoires with fewer than 30,000 or more than 120,000 public chains were excluded, along with roughly 5 repertoires with anomalous nucleotide sharing. TCRdb's version of the immuneACCESS table is confined to in-frame rearrangements and falls short of the full clone set. An unresolved V gene accounts for under half of the shortfall where checked; the remainder is of unknown origin. The DNA gave D and trimming, while V, J and clone size come from that table. The table kept for this sample lists 100,000 to 150,000 clones. More than 0.9% of the sample is taken by the ten largest.

The cohort comprised several hundred healthy bone marrow donors. At the time of sampling, all cohort members were nominally healthy, though unrecorded immune exposures were likely present. The donor tested CMV seronegative, placing the donor among the approximately 360 seronegative members of the cohort. A peripheral blood sample was collected from each donor, and TCR beta sequencing was performed on peripheral blood mononuclear cells. Genomic DNA was extracted from the blood cell samples with the Qiagen DNeasy Blood Extraction Kit. These data originate in a study of cytomegalovirus exposure and HLA in healthy donors (TCRdb year 2017). In the study overall: An earlier analysis of a few hundred of the donors reported approximately 280 Gb of sequence data and 117 million unique TCR beta sequences obtained from around 180 million T cells. An early release covering approximately 600 HLA-typed donors comprised about 290 gigabases of sequencing data and approximately 80 million unique TCR sequences. Among the roughly 410 genotyped donors, approximately 82% belonged to the genetic ancestry cluster associated with self-reported Caucasian donors. The study aimed to test whether cataloging public T cell receptors could reveal signatures of past pathogen exposure. Using immunosequencing, the study profiled T cell repertoires from approximately 700 subjects and related those repertoires to cytomegalovirus serostatus. A separate validation cohort of approximately 120 different subjects was used in addition to the 666-subject first cohort. The study combined high-throughput TCR immunosequencing, statistical association of individual TCRs with disease status, and machine learning to predict cytomegalovirus infection status. To study patterns of TCR occurrence, a later analysis re-analyzed previously published TCR beta repertoires from 666 donors and added high-resolution HLA genotyping. The later analysis used no new phenotypic data to find candidate immune exposures, relying instead on TCR beta sequences and their occurrence across donors. An earlier analysis of 587 of the donors used high-throughput TCR beta sequencing to judge whether each TCR beta V gene segment behaved as functional or pseudogenic. Donor age, sex, ethnicity and CMV serostatus were compiled alongside the repertoire data. Genome-wide SNP genotypes for about three fifths of the 666 donors were used in a later genetic analysis, which treated that subset as a discovery cohort. All discovery cohort repertoires had been generated using a single sequencing platform. Class I and class II HLA loci were covered by the typing at four-digit resolution. Typing coverage varied by locus: roughly 629-640 donors for A, B, C, DRB1 and DQB1; approximately 560 for DQA1; about 600 for DPA1; 450 to 480 for DPB1. Because of strong linkage in the cohort, five DR-DQ haplotypes were treated as single units for association and clustering. Among 350 to 400 genotyped donors of the cohort, an average of roughly 240,000 unique TCR beta nucleotide sequences were sequenced per donor, approximately 20% of them non-productive.

General study outcomes and caveats: The cohort was sequenced for TCR beta chains only, and without alpha or paired-chain data the features that could be detected were limited. At a false discovery rate of 0.05, a later analysis linked 16,951 TCR beta sequences to specific HLA alleles. Because some donors lacked HLA typing at each locus, the association tests relied only on the typed subset. In a later analysis, HLA-associated TCR beta chains were found to be more clonally expanded and to have lower generation probabilities than equally common non-associated chains. A later genetic analysis reported fewer N-insertions in productive TCRs among donors in an Asian-associated ancestry cluster than the roughly 700-donor mean. The sequencing pipeline was judged likely to have produced a cluster of highly shared sequence variants as a technical artifact. Assigning TCR associations to individual alleles was difficult when HLA alleles, especially DR and DQ, strongly co-occurred. Cytomegalovirus status was reported to be diagnosed by the classifier with high specificity and sensitivity in both the original and validation cohorts. In a later analysis, TCR association rates were found to vary across HLA loci, with the most associated TCRs seen for DRB1 alleles and the fewest for HLA-C alleles. Linkage disequilibrium might explain the correlated functional status among segregating V segments, but an unknown experimental factor could not be excluded. A further reported finding was that TCR beta sequences accurately predicted the HLA-A and HLA-B alleles for most subjects in the first cohort. A few of the identified cytomegalovirus-associated TCR beta chains were confirmed in vitro to be specific for cytomegalovirus antigens. V-gene and J-gene trimming of TCR beta chains was associated with a missense DCLRE1C variant in a later genetic analysis, and the association was replicated in an independent cohort. A later analysis found that most CMV-associated TCR beta chains appeared HLA-restricted, with HLA associations seemingly driven largely by CMV exposure. In an earlier analysis of approximately 600 of the donors, most TCR beta V segments were observed in productive rearrangements about 90% or about 30% of the time, broadly matching IMGT annotations. While some public TCRs were present in many individuals, most TCR sequences turned up only very rarely across donors. Roughly uniform sequencing depth across donors was assumed in presence/absence analyses, although this assumption may not hold. Some IMGT-functional V segments, including TRBV6-2 and TRBV6-3, could not be told apart with the 87-base-pair reads, so those segments were excluded. Seventeen rarely observed V segments, including chromosome 9 orphons, were excluded from the earlier analysis of some 590 of the donors because counts were too low. A total of 164 TCR beta chains were listed by the study as associated with cytomegalovirus. The authors suggested that the approach could potentially be generalized to other disease states and immunological phenotypes. In a later analysis, several top co-occurrence clusters were reported to appear linked to parvovirus B19, influenza, CMV and Epstein-Barr virus. CMV serostatus was the only immune exposure information available for the cohort.

As encoded in the germline V gene, CDR1 is SGDLS while CDR2 is YYNGEE. V lost 0 bases and J lost 5 bases; the stretch between them is 14 bases long. The CDR3 spans 15 residues, from the cysteine through the phenylalanine. Here the CDR3 DNA is all that survives: 45 bases in frame from base 1. The source material was PBMCs. Recombination joined TRBV9 with TRBJ1-1; no confident D gene assignment can be made. The TCR originated in a man aged 18 to 29 in good health and CMV-seronegative. Here the CDR3 is given as CASSVATGPSTEAFF. The DNA sequence is TGTGCCAGCAGCGTAGCTACGGGTCCCTCGACTGAAGCTTTCTTT.